The 3 T cell receptor beta chains given below trace back to one sample, sequenced in a study of T-cell memory formation after mild COVID-19. MiXCR, applied by TCRdb to the 5' RACE reads, yields one record per CDR3 protein. The data contain 300,000 or so distinct CDR3 sequences, approximately 15% of them seen just once; the ten biggest clones take up roughly 22%. What was sequenced was PBMCs or a T cell subset sorted from them (not recorded which). These receptors were obtained from a young man who had mild COVID-19 (a few samples of this study predate the infection). Cell type and time point are not known.

This clonotype was observed a few times. This sequence joins TRBV20-1 and TRBJ2-5; D possibly matches TRBD1 or TRBD2 (5 bases each). This CDR3 spans 14 amino acids. Trimming took 3 bases from V and 3 from J, leaving 14 bases between them. In germline, CDR1 is DFQATT, CDR2 SNEGSKA (reference sequence). The CDR3 bases are TGCAGTGCTAGGACACCGGGACGGGAAGAGACCCAGTACTTC. Amino acid sequence: CSARTPGREETQYF.

This clonotype was seen repeatedly, ten times or more. This chain connects TRBV7-8 to TRBJ2-2; D is ambiguous. The germline gives CDR1 SGHVS, CDR2 FQNEAQ. The V end lost 3 bases, the J end lost 0 bases, and 11 bases lay between the germline ends. The CDR3 runs 16 residues. The DNA of the CDR3 is TGTGCCAGCAGCTTGACGAGAAGTTCGAACACCGGGGAGCTGTTTTTT. It translates to CASSLTRSSNTGELFF. Together with reference TRBV7-8 and TRBJ2-2, the CDR3 gives the full variable domain: GAGVSQSPRYKVAKRGQDVALRCDPISGHVSLFWYQQALGQGPEFLTYFQNEAQLDKSGLPSDRFFAERPEGSVSTLKIQRTQQEDSAVYLCASSLTRSSNTGELFFGEGSRLTVL.

V and J are TRBV6-5 and TRBJ2-1; the D gene is possibly TRBD1 (5 bases). This CDR3 comprises 15 residues. Germline-derived CDR1 and CDR2 are MNHEY and SVGAGI. With 6 bases removed from V and 5 bases from J, the gap between germline ends came to 17 bases. The CDR3 sequence: CASSQGATTHNEQFF. The CDR3 nucleotides are TGTGCCAGCAGCCAAGGGGCCACCACTCACAATGAGCAGTTCTTC.